The 15 T cell receptor beta chains listed next were all sequenced from one sample in a study of CD4+ T cells in melanoma. The protocol was immunoSEQ multiplex PCR, while the TCRdb copy is restricted to in-frame clones and leaves out a portion. Of about 140,000 clones listed, around 90% are singletons. These receptors were collected from a human donor with melanoma.

As DNA, the CDR3 is TGTGCCAGCGCATCGTTTCAGGGGATGCGCACTGAAGCTTTCTTT. It is translated as CASASFQGMRTEAFF. This sequence joins TRBV21-1 and TRBJ1-1; the D call of TRBD1 is as the table states it, not checked on the DNA. TRBV21-1 is a pseudogene locus. The CDR3 runs 15 residues.

The chain joins TRBV29-1 to TRBJ1-1; no clear D. Trimming cost V 7 bases and J 3 bases, with 18 bases left between them. Germline assignment: CDR1 SQVTM and CDR2 ANQGSEA. The CDR3 consists of 14 residues. The CDR3 nucleotides read TGCAGCGCCTCCCCCCGACTGCGGGACACTGAAGCTTTCTTT. Encoded protein: CSASPRLRDTEAFF.

The J gene is TRBJ2-3, the V gene TRBV9; D remains ambiguous. There are 16 residues in the CDR3. Deletions cut 0 bases from V and 1 base from J, with 12 bases between. Germline CDR1 and CDR2: SGDLS and YYNGEE. For the CDR3, the DNA is TGTGCCAGCAGCGTAGCTTCAGGACCCGGCACAGATACGCAGTATTTT. It codes for CASSVASGPGTDTQYF.

The J gene is TRBJ1-1, the V gene TRBV7-9, with D unclear. The germline V gene encodes CDR1 SEHNR and CDR2 FQNEAQ (reference sequence). This CDR3 contains 12 residues. Between the trimmed V and J ends, which lost 1 base and 4 bases, there was a span of 4 bases. The DNA of the CDR3 is TGTGCCAGCAGCTTAGAATTCACTGAAGCTTTCTTT. Translating gives CASSLEFTEAFF.

This clone has only one observation. This chain uses TRBV19 with TRBJ1-2; 7 nucleotides agree with TRBD1. Germline loops: CDR1 LNHDA, CDR2 SQIVND (reference sequence). V lost 8 bases, J lost 5 bases, and 8 bases stayed unmatched. This CDR3 spans 13 amino acids. CDR3 bases: TGTGCCAGTTCCGGACAGGCGGTATATGGCTACACCTTC. Its protein is CASSGQAVYGYTF.

The genes are TRBV18 and TRBJ2-5, with TRBD2 matching 10 bases. The germline V gene has CDR1 KGHSH and CDR2 LQKENI. The CDR3 consists of 16 residues. V shed 0 bases, J shed 7 bases, and the junction held 8 bases outside the gene matches. This chain's CDR3 is CASSPPALAGRGTQYF. The CDR3 nucleotides read TGTGCCAGCTCACCACCCGCACTAGCGGGGCGAGGGACCCAGTACTTC.

This chain connects TRBV9 to TRBJ2-1; 8 positions match TRBD2. The CDR3 is 15 residues long. The V gene end was trimmed by 5 bases and the J gene end by 7 bases; junction bases not matched to a gene: 11. Per the germline V gene, CDR1 is SGDLS and CDR2 is YYNGEE. In DNA, the CDR3 is TGTGCCAGCAGTCCATCGACGGGGGGGCCGAATGAGCAGTTCTTC. Amino acids: CASSPSTGGPNEQFF.

The V call is TRBV18, the J call TRBJ2-1; no clear D gene. Trimming took 4 bases from V and 5 from J, leaving 9 bases between them. The germline V gene has CDR1 KGHSH and CDR2 LQKENI. This CDR3 spans 13 amino acids. The chain's CDR3 is CASSLWKNNEQFF. The CDR3, as DNA: TGTGCCAGCTCACTCTGGAAAAACAATGAGCAGTTCTTC.

The gene calls are TRBV5-1 and TRBJ2-3, with 11 bases fitting TRBD2. The CDR3 has 15 amino acids. Germline lookup yields CDR1 SGHRS and CDR2 YFSETQ. With 2 bases clipped from V and 4 bases from J, the junction kept 3 bases outside the gene matches. CDR3 loop: CASSFGGLAADTQYF. In DNA form, the CDR3 reads TGCGCCAGCAGCTTTGGGGGACTAGCGGCAGATACGCAGTATTTT. Together with reference TRBV5-1 and TRBJ2-3, the CDR3 gives the full variable domain: KAGVTQTPRYLIKTRGQQVTLSCSPISGHRSVSWYQQTPGQGLQFLFEYFSETQRNKGNFPGRFSGRQFSNSRSEMNVSTLELGDSALYLCASSFGGLAADTQYFGPGTRLTVL.

The chain combines TRBV11-2 with TRBJ2-7, with D possibly being TRBD1 (5 bases). The CDR3 totals 13 residues. CDR1 is SGHAT, CDR2 FQNNGV, per germline. V was cut by 8 bases and J by 4 bases, with 15 bases left in between. Here the CDR3 DNA reads TGTGCCAGCGCCCTAGGGGTTGAATACGAGCAGTACTTC. Translated, it gives CASALGVEYEQYF.

This chain connects TRBV7-9 to TRBJ2-7, with a possible D match to TRBD1 (6 bases). The CDR3 loop spans 14 amino acids. Germline CDR1 reads SEHNR; CDR2 reads FQNEAQ (reference sequence). V gave up 1 base and J gave up 1 base, with 8 bases separating them. CDR3 in DNA: TGTGCCAGCAGCTTAGGGACAGCTTCCTACGAGCAGTACTTC. Amino acid sequence: CASSLGTASYEQYF.

The genes are TRBV27 and TRBJ2-7; 10 positions match TRBD1. CDR3 size: 16 residues. Looked up from germline, CDR1 is MNHEY and CDR2 is SMNVEV (reference sequence). The J segment lost 4 bases and the V segment lost 6 bases, leaving 12 bases of the junction unmatched. The chain's CDR3 is CASSRLAGTGEYEQYF. The DNA of the CDR3 is TGTGCCAGCAGCCGCCTAGCCGGGACAGGGGAGTACGAGCAGTACTTC.

This sequence joins TRBV5-1 and TRBJ2-1; 13 bases match TRBD2. Germline V CDR1 and CDR2: SGHRS, YFSETQ. V shed 4 bases, J shed 9 bases, and the junction held 10 bases outside the gene matches. The CDR3 runs to 16 residues. In DNA, the CDR3 is TGCGCCAGCAGCCCCCCCGGGACTAGCGGGGAGGGTGAGCAGTTCTTC. Residues: CASSPPGTSGEGEQFF.

This clone came up a few times. This chain links TRBV6-5 with TRBJ1-1; D is undetermined. Per germline, CDR1 MNHEY and CDR2 SVGAGI. The CDR3 consists of 13 residues. V lost 6 bases and J 6 bases, leaving 14 bases between the germline ends. The CDR3 sequence: CASRSRDAAEAFF. DNA of the CDR3: TGTGCCAGCAGATCGAGGGATGCAGCTGAAGCTTTCTTT.

The V gene is TRBV18, the J gene TRBJ2-3, with D unclear. V was cut by 1 base and J by 0 bases, with 5 bases left in between. The CDR3 sequence is 14 residues long. Looked up from germline, CDR1 is KGHSH and CDR2 is LQKENI. CDR3 sequence: CASSPLDSTDTQYF. CDR3 bases: TGTGCCAGCTCACCACTGGACAGCACAGATACGCAGTATTTT.